Below are 18 T cell receptor beta chains sequenced from a single sample in a study of blood T cell repertoires in COVID-19 (dated by TCRdb to about 2020). Library construction relied on the immunoSEQ multiplex PCR assay. Entries here come from immuneACCESS through TCRdb and include only in-frame sequences with V and J called. Some clones fail to appear in such tables; in the studies checked, an unresolved V gene covers under half of the shortfall, and the cause of the remainder is unknown. This sample holds 120,000 or so clones; around nine tenths were observed only once. The ten largest clonotypes hold 0.88% of the sample. Sequencing was carried out using peripheral blood. The receptor set was obtained from a woman aged 45-65 years with active or convalescent COVID-19.

This clone was counted only a few times. J is TRBJ1-6 and V is TRBV10-3; TRBD1 might be the D (5 bases). This CDR3 comprises 14 residues. V was cut by 3 bases and J by 10 bases, with 13 bases left in between. CDR1 and CDR2 from the germline V gene are ENHRY and SYGVKD. The CDR3 coding sequence is TGTGCCATCAGTGATAGGCAGGGTTCCTCACCCCTCCACTTT. This sequence encodes CAISDRQGSSPLHF.

The chain carries TRBV6-2 or TRBV6-3 and TRBJ2-1; 9 nucleotides agree with TRBD2. The V gene end was trimmed by 0 bases and the J gene end by 0 bases; junction bases not matched to a gene: 9. There are 19 residues in the CDR3. Looked up from germline, CDR1 is MNHEY and CDR2 is SVGEGT. CDR3 amino acids: CASSYSAGTSRLSYNEQFF. The CDR3 bases are TGTGCCAGCAGTTACTCCGCCGGGACTAGCAGACTCTCCTACAATGAGCAGTTCTTC.

The rearrangement uses TRBV6-5 and TRBJ2-7; D is uncertain. This CDR3 has 14 residues. V was shortened by 2 bases and J by 2 bases, with 10 bases between the two germline ends. Germline CDR1 and CDR2: MNHEY and SVGAGI. For the CDR3, the DNA is TGTGCCAGCAGTTACGGCGGAGCAACCTACGAGCAGTACTTC. Residues: CASSYGGATYEQYF.

Only a few counts were recorded for this clone. The chain carries TRBV5-1 and TRBJ1-4; D remains ambiguous. The CDR3 has 22 residues. Trimming stripped 2 bases from V and 0 bases from J, with 29 bases between. Germline lookup yields CDR1 SGHRS and CDR2 YFSETQ. The CDR3 is CASSFETKISGFGGATNEKLFF. The CDR3 bases are TGCGCCAGCAGCTTCGAAACCAAAATCTCGGGGTTTGGCGGTGCAACTAATGAAAAACTGTTTTTT.

V gene TRBV28 combines with J gene TRBJ2-3; a weak D match, TRBD2 (7 bases). Germline CDR1 MDHEN, CDR2 SYDVKM. The CDR3 length is 13 residues. Trimming pared 6 bases from V and 5 bases from J, leaving 12 bases between. The CDR3 DNA sequence: TGTGCCAGCAGGGGGGGGGCGGAAGATACGCAGTATTTT. Translated: CASRGGAEDTQYF.

V usage is TRBV28 and J usage is TRBJ2-7, with TRBD1 matching 7 bases. CDR1 is MDHEN and CDR2 is SYDVKM in the germline V gene. With 2 bases clipped from V and 2 bases from J, the junction kept 6 bases outside the gene matches. This CDR3 has 15 residues. In DNA form, the CDR3 reads TGTGCCAGCAGTTTAATCCCCGACAGGGCCTACGAGCAGTACTTC. Its translation is CASSLIPDRAYEQYF.

The chain couples TRBV5-1 to TRBJ2-1; D gene ambiguous. The V and J ends lost 0 bases and 2 bases respectively, with 12 bases between them. CDR1 SGHRS and CDR2 YFSETQ come from the germline V gene. The CDR3 consists of 16 residues. The CDR3 sequence: CASSLGGTQTYNEQFF. As DNA, the CDR3 is TGCGCCAGCAGCTTGGGCGGTACCCAAACCTACAATGAGCAGTTCTTC.

The V and J genes are TRBV12-3 or TRBV12-4 and TRBJ2-7, with TRBD2 identical over 7 bases. The ends lost 6 bases at V and 3 bases at J; junction bases unmatched: 2. The CDR3 is made up of 12 amino acids. CDR3 sequence reads: CASSGTNYEQYF. DNA for the CDR3: TGTGCCAGCAGCGGGACTAACTACGAGCAGTACTTC.

In its sample, this clone was seen a few times. The chain combines TRBV28 with TRBJ2-7; 11 bases align to TRBD1. V trimming: 5 bases; J trimming: 2 bases; junction bases outside the gene matches: 5. CDR1 MDHEN and CDR2 SYDVKM come from the germline V gene. The CDR3 runs 15 residues. CDR3 amino acids: CASSPGTGGPYEQYF. The CDR3 DNA follows: TGTGCCAGCAGTCCCGGGACAGGGGGTCCCTACGAGCAGTACTTC.

This clone was seen only a few times. The chain has TRBV28 and TRBJ1-5, with 9 bases fitting TRBD1. The ends lost 1 base at V and 1 base at J; junction bases unmatched: 2. CDR3 length equals 16 residues. From germline, CDR1 is MDHEN and CDR2 SYDVKM. The CDR3 loop is CASSLSTGGSNQPQHF. The CDR3 DNA sequence: TGTGCCAGCAGTTTATCGACAGGGGGAAGCAATCAGCCCCAGCATTTT.

The V gene is TRBV4-2, the J gene TRBJ2-3; TRBD2 aligns across 12 bases. This CDR3 is 17 amino acids long. The germline V gene encodes CDR1 LGHNA and CDR2 YNFKEQ. Germline trimming cut 1 base from V and 4 bases from J; bases unmatched to any gene: 6. The CDR3 DNA reads TGTGCCAGCAGCCAAGCGTCTAGCGGGAGGGGGCCAGATACGCAGTATTTT. Its protein is CASSQASSGRGPDTQYF.

This sequence joins TRBV5-6 and TRBJ2-7; tentative D call: TRBD2 (5 bases). The germline V and J ends were trimmed by 4 bases and 2 bases, with 13 bases remaining between them. CDR3 size: 14 residues. Per the germline V gene, CDR1 is SGHDT and CDR2 is YYEEEE. The CDR3 is CASSPGIATYEQYF. CDR3 coding DNA: TGTGCCAGCAGCCCGGGGATAGCCACCTACGAGCAGTACTTC.

This chain connects TRBV18 to TRBJ2-7, with 8 bases that match TRBD1. The CDR3 loop spans 15 amino acids. Germline-derived CDR1 and CDR2 are KGHSH and LQKENI. Trimming at V came to 4 bases and at J to 5 bases, leaving 10 bases not matched to a gene. The CDR3 reads CASSLTTGTGDEQYF. The CDR3, as DNA: TGTGCCAGCTCACTTACTACCGGGACAGGCGACGAGCAGTACTTC.

This clone was seen only once. The genes are TRBV6-4 and TRBJ2-7; 10 bases are a match to TRBD2. Trimming took 4 bases from V and 0 from J; bases not matched to a gene: 12. The CDR3 contains 18 residues. Germline values: CDR1 MRHNA, CDR2 SNTAGT. CDR3 protein: CASSVPSPSSGGSYEQYF. The CDR3 DNA is TGTGCCAGCAGTGTGCCCTCCCCTTCTAGCGGGGGCTCCTACGAGCAGTACTTC.

The chain links TRBV2 to TRBJ1-5; D perhaps matches TRBD1 (5 bases). The length of the CDR3 is 14 residues. The germline V and J ends were trimmed by 3 bases and 7 bases, with 13 bases remaining between them. In germline, CDR1 is SNHLY, CDR2 FYNNEI. CDR3 protein: CASSDRAVGQPQHF. The CDR3 DNA reads TGTGCCAGCAGTGACAGGGCGGTAGGGCAGCCCCAGCATTTT.

This chain connects TRBV2 to TRBJ2-5, with a tentative D call TRBD2 (6 bases). This CDR3 is 15 amino acids long. Trimming removed 4 bases from V and 7 bases from J, with 19 bases in between. In germline, CDR1 is SNHLY, CDR2 FYNNEI. CDR3 DNA sequence: TGTGCCAGCAGTGGGCGTTCGGTGGAGGGATGGACCCAGTACTTC. Its translation: CASSGRSVEGWTQYF.

This clone appeared once. The genes are TRBV4-1 and TRBJ2-3, with D maybe TRBD1 (5 bases). Germline assignment: CDR1 MGHRA and CDR2 YSYEKL. V lost 1 base and J 2 bases, leaving 13 bases between the germline ends. There are 16 residues in the CDR3. The CDR3 DNA is TGCGCCAGCAGCCAAGTGGCAGGACACCCCACAGATACGCAGTATTTT. It encodes CASSQVAGHPTDTQYF.

V is TRBV11-3 and J is TRBJ2-5; possibly TRBD1 for D (6 bases). The V end lost 5 bases, the J end lost 2 bases, and 12 bases lay between the germline ends. Germline V gene lookup returns CDR1 SGHNT and CDR2 YENEEA. The CDR3 totals 14 residues. Written as DNA, the CDR3 is TGTGCCAGCAGCACCCGGGACACTCAAGAGACCCAGTACTTC. Translated, it gives CASSTRDTQETQYF.